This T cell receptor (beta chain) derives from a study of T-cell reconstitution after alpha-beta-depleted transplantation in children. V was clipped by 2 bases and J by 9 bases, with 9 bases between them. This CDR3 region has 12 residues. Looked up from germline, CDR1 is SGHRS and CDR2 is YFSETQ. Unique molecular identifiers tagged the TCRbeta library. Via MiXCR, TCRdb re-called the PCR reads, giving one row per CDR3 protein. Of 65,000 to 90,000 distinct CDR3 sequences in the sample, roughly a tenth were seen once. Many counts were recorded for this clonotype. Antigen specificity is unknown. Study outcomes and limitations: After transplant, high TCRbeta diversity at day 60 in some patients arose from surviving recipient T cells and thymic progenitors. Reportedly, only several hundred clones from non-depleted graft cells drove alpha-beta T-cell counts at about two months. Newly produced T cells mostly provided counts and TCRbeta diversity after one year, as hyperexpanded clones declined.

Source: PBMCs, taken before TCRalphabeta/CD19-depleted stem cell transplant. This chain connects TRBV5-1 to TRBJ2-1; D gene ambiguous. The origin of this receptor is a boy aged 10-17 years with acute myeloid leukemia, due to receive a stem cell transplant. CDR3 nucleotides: TGCGCCAGCAGCTTAGGAGCGAGTGAGCAGTTCTTC. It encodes CASSLGASEQFF.